These 3 T cell receptor beta chains originate from one sample sequenced in a study of T cell responses to AZD1222 COVID-19 vaccine (dated by TCRdb to the early 2020s). The time point tag for this specimen amounts to: baseline before first vaccination. Libraries were built with the immunoSEQ multiplex PCR assay. Entries here come from immuneACCESS through TCRdb and include only in-frame sequences with V and J called. Some clones fail to appear in such tables; in the studies checked, an unresolved V gene covers under half of the shortfall, and the cause of the remainder is unknown. This sample gives 90,000 to 150,000 clones in total; under 90% of them show up just once. Jointly, the top ten make up about 7.8% of the sample. The material sequenced was peripheral blood, taken on day 0 of AZD1222 vaccination. The origin of the receptors is an adult in good health.

The chain employs TRBV21-1 and TRBJ2-1. TRBV21-1 counts as a pseudogene. This CDR3 contains 11 residues. The CDR3 spells CASPGGHEQFF. The DNA of the CDR3 is TGTGCCAGCCCCGGGGGCCATGAGCAGTTCTTC.

The CDR3 here is CASSSKDTQYF. CDR3 nucleotide sequence: TGTGCCAGCAGCTCGAAAGATACGCAGTATTTT. This chain joins TRBV5-4 and TRBJ2-3; D is unresolved. The V gene's germline CDR1 is SGHNT and CDR2 YYREEE (reference sequence). The CDR3 is 11 residues long. The V end was cut by 3 bases, the J end by 5 bases, with 4 bases between.

The CDR3 sequence is CASSHGTGVGEQYF. Here the CDR3 DNA reads TGTGCCAGCAGTCACGGGACAGGGGTTGGCGAGCAGTACTTC. The chain has TRBV6-2 or TRBV6-3 and TRBJ2-7, with 10 bases lining up with TRBD1. The germline gives CDR1 MNHEY, CDR2 SVGEGT. The CDR3 loop spans 14 amino acids. V dropped 5 bases and J dropped 6; count of bases not matched to a gene: 7.